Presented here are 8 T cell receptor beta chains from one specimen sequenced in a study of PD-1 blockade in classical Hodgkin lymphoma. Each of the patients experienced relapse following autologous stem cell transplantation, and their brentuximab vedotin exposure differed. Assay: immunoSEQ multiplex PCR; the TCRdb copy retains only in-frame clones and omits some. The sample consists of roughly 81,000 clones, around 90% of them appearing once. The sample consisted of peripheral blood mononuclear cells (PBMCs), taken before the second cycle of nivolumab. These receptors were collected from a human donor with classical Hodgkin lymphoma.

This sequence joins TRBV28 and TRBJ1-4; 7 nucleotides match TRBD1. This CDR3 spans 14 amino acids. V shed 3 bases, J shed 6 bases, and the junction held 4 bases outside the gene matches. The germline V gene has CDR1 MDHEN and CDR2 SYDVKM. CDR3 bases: TGTGCCAGCAGTTTTGGGCAGGGGGATGAAAAACTGTTTTTT. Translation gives CASSFGQGDEKLFF.

CDR3 in amino acids: CASSLRAREQETQYF. CDR3 bases: TGTGCCAGCAGTTTGCGAGCCAGGGAACAAGAGACCCAGTACTTC. The genes are TRBV27 and TRBJ2-5, with a tentative D call TRBD1 (5 bases). The CDR3 is 15 residues long. The V end lost 3 bases, the J end lost 2 bases, and 13 bases lay between the germline ends. The germline gives CDR1 MNHEY, CDR2 SMNVEV (reference sequence).

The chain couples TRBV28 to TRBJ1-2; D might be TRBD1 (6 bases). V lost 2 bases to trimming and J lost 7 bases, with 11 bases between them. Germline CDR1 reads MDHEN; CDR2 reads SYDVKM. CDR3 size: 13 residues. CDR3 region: CASSLLGGFGYTF. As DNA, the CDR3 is TGTGCCAGCAGTTTACTTGGGGGCTTTGGCTACACCTTC.

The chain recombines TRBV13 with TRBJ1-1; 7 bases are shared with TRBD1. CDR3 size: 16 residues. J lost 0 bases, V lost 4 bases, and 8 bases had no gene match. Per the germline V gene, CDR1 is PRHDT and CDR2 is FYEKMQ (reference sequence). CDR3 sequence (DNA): TGTGCCAGCAGCTCCACAGGGGTCGGGATGAACACTGAAGCTTTCTTT. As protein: CASSSTGVGMNTEAFF. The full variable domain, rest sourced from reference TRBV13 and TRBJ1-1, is AAGVIQSPRHLIKEKRETATLKCYPIPRHDTVYWYQQGPGQDPQFLISFYEKMQSDKGSIPDRFSAQQFSDYHSELNMSSLELGDSALYFCASSSTGVGMNTEAFFGQGTRLTVV.

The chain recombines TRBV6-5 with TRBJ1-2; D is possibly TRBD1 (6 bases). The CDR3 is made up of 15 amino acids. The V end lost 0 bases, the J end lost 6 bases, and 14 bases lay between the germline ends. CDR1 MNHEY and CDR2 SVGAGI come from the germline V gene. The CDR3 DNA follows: TGTGCCAGCAGTTACTCCGGACAGTTGGCGGATGGCTACACCTTC. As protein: CASSYSGQLADGYTF.

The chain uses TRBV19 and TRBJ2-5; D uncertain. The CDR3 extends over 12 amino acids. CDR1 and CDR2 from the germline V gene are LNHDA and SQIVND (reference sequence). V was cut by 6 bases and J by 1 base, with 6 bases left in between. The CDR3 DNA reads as TGTGCCAGTAGCGGCATCCAAGAGACCCAGTACTTC. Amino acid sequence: CASSGIQETQYF. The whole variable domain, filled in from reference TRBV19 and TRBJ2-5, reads DGGITQSPKYLFRKEGQNVTLSCEQNLNHDAMYWYRQDPGQGLRLIYYSQIVNDFQKGDIAEGYSVSREKKESFPLTVTSAQKNPTAFYLCASSGIQETQYFGPGTRLLVL.

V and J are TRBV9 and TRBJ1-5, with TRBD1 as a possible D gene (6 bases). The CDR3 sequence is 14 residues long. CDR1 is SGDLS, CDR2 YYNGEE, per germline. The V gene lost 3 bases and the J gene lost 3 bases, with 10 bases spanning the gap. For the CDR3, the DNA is TGTGCCAGCAGCGGAGGGGGTCTCAATCAGCCCCAGCATTTT. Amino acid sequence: CASSGGGLNQPQHF.

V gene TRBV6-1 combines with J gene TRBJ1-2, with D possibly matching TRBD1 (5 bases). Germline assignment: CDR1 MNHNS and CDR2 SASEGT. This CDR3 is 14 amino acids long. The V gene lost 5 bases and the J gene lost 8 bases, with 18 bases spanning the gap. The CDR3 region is CASSKGEYVDGYTF. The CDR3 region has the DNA TGTGCCAGCAGTAAAGGGGAGTACGTTGACGGCTACACCTTC.